These 17 T cell receptor beta chains share one sample of origin, sequenced in a study of blood T cells in healthy people across ages. Primers used in a second PCR of about 7 to 11 cycles were a sample-barcoded 5' primer and a J-beta primer mix. TCRdb analysed the 5' RACE reads with MiXCR anew, one entry per CDR3 protein. The data contain approximately 800,000 distinct CDR3 sequences, roughly 25% of them seen just once; the ten biggest clones take up more than 3%. The same specimen was also included in a second study, on T cells of mothers and their children.

Sequencing input: blood. The origin of the receptors is a boy younger than 18 in good health.

This clonotype was observed once. This chain links TRBV12-3 or TRBV12-4 with TRBJ1-5, with 9 bases matching TRBD1. CDR3 length: 15 amino acids. V dropped 5 bases and J dropped 6; count of bases not matched to a gene: 8. Here the CDR3 reads CASSVDRGGGQPQHF. For the CDR3, the DNA is TGTGCCAGCAGTGTGGACAGGGGTGGAGGTCAGCCCCAGCATTTT.

The chain employs TRBV9 and TRBJ2-1; 12 bases are shared with TRBD2. The length of the CDR3 is 16 residues. V shed 4 bases, J shed 5 bases, and the junction held 7 bases outside the gene matches. Germline assignment: CDR1 SGDLS and CDR2 YYNGEE. CDR3 DNA sequence: TGTGCCAGCAGCCCCAAGCTAGCGGGAGGGAACAATGAGCAGTTCTTC. Translated: CASSPKLAGGNNEQFF.

This clonotype has a handful of counts. The rearrangement joins TRBV7-2 to TRBJ2-7; possibly TRBD1 for D (7 bases). This CDR3 contains 14 residues. V lost 9 bases and J lost 3, with 18 bases in between. From germline, CDR1 is SGHTA and CDR2 FQGNSA. The CDR3, as DNA: TGTGCCAGTCGGCAGGGGGGAGAGGTCTACGAGCAGTACTTC. The encoded protein is CASRQGGEVYEQYF.

The J gene is TRBJ2-4, the V gene TRBV7-6; D may be TRBD2 (5 bases). Germline assignment: CDR1 SGHVS and CDR2 FNYEAQ. This CDR3 spans 13 amino acids. Trimming pared 3 bases from V and 6 bases from J, leaving 9 bases between. DNA of the CDR3: TGTGCCAGCAGCTTTACCCGGGGAAACATTCAGTACTTC. Its translation is CASSFTRGNIQYF.

This chain links TRBV15 with TRBJ2-5; weak D call: TRBD2 (5 bases). Per germline, CDR1 LNHNV and CDR2 YYDKDF (reference sequence). This CDR3 is built from 13 residues. The CDR3 DNA reads as TGTGTCGCGAGACTAATTTCTCAAGAGACCCAGTACTTC. This gives the protein CVARLISQETQYF. The entire variable domain, with the rest obtained from reference TRBV15 and TRBJ2-5, is as follows: DAMVIQNPRYQVTQFGKPVTLSCSQTLNHNVMYWYQQKSSQAPKLLFHYYDKDFNNEADTPDNFQSRRPNTSFCFLDIRSPGLGDTAMYLCVARLISQETQYFGPGTRLLVL.

The chain has TRBV5-1 and TRBJ1-1; D gene uncertain. V lost 0 bases, J lost 0 bases, and 9 bases lay in between. Germline-derived CDR1 and CDR2 are SGHRS and YFSETQ. The CDR3 sequence is 15 residues long. CDR3 sequence reads: CASSLETLMNTEAFF. The CDR3 coding sequence is TGCGCCAGCAGCTTGGAAACCCTCATGAACACTGAAGCTTTCTTT.

This clonotype has more than one count but fewer than ten. This chain links TRBV7-6 with TRBJ2-5; D gene uncertain. The CDR3 is made up of 15 amino acids. V gave up 5 bases and J gave up 0 bases, with 13 bases separating them. Germline V gene lookup returns CDR1 SGHVS and CDR2 FNYEAQ. The CDR3 loop reads CASSPRLGYQETQYF. The DNA for the CDR3 is TGTGCCAGCAGCCCCAGGTTGGGTTACCAAGAGACCCAGTACTTC.

This clonotype has more than one count but fewer than ten. The chain uses TRBV28 and TRBJ2-3, with TRBD2 matching 9 bases. This CDR3 is built from 14 residues. Germline V gene lookup returns CDR1 MDHEN and CDR2 SYDVKM. V was clipped by 6 bases and J by 6 bases; unmatched bases: 7. Written as DNA, the CDR3 is TGTGCCAGCAGGCGGGGCGGGGGGGCGGATACGCAGTATTTT. Encoded protein: CASRRGGGADTQYF.

This clonotype was detected once. CDR3 DNA sequence: TGTGCCAGCAGTTTAACTAGCGCCGGGGAGCTGTTTTTT. Its translation: CASSLTSAGELFF. V and J are TRBV6-2 or TRBV6-3 and TRBJ2-2; 7 positions agree with TRBD2. This CDR3 is 13 amino acids long. V was pared by 4 bases and J by 6 bases, with 2 bases of the junction left unmatched. Germline values: CDR1 MNHEY, CDR2 SVGEGT.

The J gene is TRBJ1-2, the V gene TRBV12-3 or TRBV12-4, with a possible D match to TRBD1 (5 bases). The CDR3 is 13 residues long. Between the trimmed V and J ends, which lost 4 bases and 5 bases, there was a span of 11 bases. The CDR3 bases are TGTGCCAGCAGTTCCGACAGTGGATATGGCTACACCTTC. Translated: CASSSDSGYGYTF.

This clonotype came up a few times. This rearrangement joins TRBV2 to TRBJ2-1; 7 bases match TRBD2. The germline gives CDR1 SNHLY, CDR2 FYNNEI. This CDR3 contains 16 residues. J lost 7 bases, V lost 2 bases, and 11 bases had no gene match. The CDR3 coding sequence is TGTGCCAGCAGTGAATGGGCGGGGGAAAGTCGGAATGAGCAGTTCTTC. As protein: CASSEWAGESRNEQFF.

The V and J genes are TRBV6-5 and TRBJ1-5; 9 nucleotides line up with TRBD1. The CDR3 has 15 amino acids. V was pared by 2 bases and J by 3 bases, with 2 bases of the junction left unmatched. Per germline, CDR1 MNHEY and CDR2 SVGAGI. The CDR3 nucleotides are TGTGCCAGCAGTTACCGACAGGGGGTCAATCAGCCCCAGCATTTT. As protein: CASSYRQGVNQPQHF.

This clonotype was found a few times. The rearrangement joins TRBV9 to TRBJ2-1, with TRBD2 matching over 10 bases. This CDR3 spans 15 amino acids. Per germline, CDR1 SGDLS and CDR2 YYNGEE. J was trimmed by 6 bases and V by 1 base; bases with no gene match: 4. CDR3 DNA: TGTGCCAGCAGCGTAACCGCTAGCGGGGGCAATGAGCAGTTCTTC. This translates into CASSVTASGGNEQFF.

The chain links TRBV6-2 or TRBV6-3 to TRBJ2-7; D not certain. CDR3 size: 12 residues. Looked up from germline, CDR1 is MNHEY and CDR2 is SVGEGT. Deletions cut 2 bases from V and 5 bases from J, with 7 bases between. The CDR3 region has the DNA TGTGCCAGCAGTTACACCGGGCACGAGCAGTACTTC. Translated: CASSYTGHEQYF.

The sample holds a few counts of this clonotype. The rearrangement joins TRBV7-9 to TRBJ1-3; no clear D gene. This CDR3 contains 14 residues. Germline lookup yields CDR1 SEHNR and CDR2 FQNEAQ (reference sequence). Trimming pared 5 bases from V and 3 bases from J, leaving 11 bases between. The chain's CDR3 is CASSIDIFGNTIYF. The CDR3 DNA follows: TGTGCCAGCAGCATCGACATCTTTGGAAACACCATATATTTT.

The table lists this clonotype with a few counts. The rearrangement uses TRBV12-3 or TRBV12-4 and TRBJ2-1; D might be TRBD1 or TRBD2, each matching 5 bases. Trimming pared 3 bases from V and 7 bases from J, leaving 13 bases between. CDR3 length: 14 amino acids. CDR3 amino acids: CASSFGDLLNEQFF. As DNA, the CDR3 is TGTGCCAGCAGTTTCGGGGACCTCCTTAATGAGCAGTTCTTC.

The chain combines TRBV9 with TRBJ2-2; 7 bases are a match to TRBD2. V shed 0 bases and J 4 bases; nucleotides not matched to a gene: 6. The CDR3 consists of 16 residues. The V gene's germline CDR1 is SGDLS and CDR2 YYNGEE. CDR3 nucleotide sequence: TGTGCCAGCAGCGTAGGAGGCAGGGAGGGCACCGGGGAGCTGTTTTTT. Residues: CASSVGGREGTGELFF.